This T cell receptor (beta chain) originates from a study of control samples from healthy donors and cancer patients (dated by TCRdb to 2018 to 2020). The germline V gene provides CDR1 MDHEN and CDR2 SYDVKM. V was cut back by 11 bases and J by 3 bases, leaving a gap of 12 bases between them. The CDR3 covers 12 residues, taking in both the cysteine and the phenylalanine. Kept here is only the CDR3 DNA, which spans 36 bases and is read in frame from base 1. The receptor library was made with the immunoSEQ multiplex PCR assay. Here the immuneACCESS table is served through TCRdb, limited to in-frame sequences with V and J called. Missing clones are a known gap in these copies; in checked studies unresolved V genes cover under half, and the rest lacks a known reason. The sample table records 260,000 or so clones; more than 65% of these occur just once. The top ten clonotypes cover 13% of the sample. Regarding this clone: Its specific antigen is unknown. No quality values exist for individual bases; no much larger clone is one base distant.

The chain employs TRBV28 and TRBJ2-3; a confident D gene designation cannot be given. The sample was PBMCs. The clonotype was recovered from a woman aged 60 to 75 with lung cancer. The DNA is TGTGCCGCAGCCTCGACTACAGATACGCAGTATTTT. Its product reads: CAAASTTDTQYF.